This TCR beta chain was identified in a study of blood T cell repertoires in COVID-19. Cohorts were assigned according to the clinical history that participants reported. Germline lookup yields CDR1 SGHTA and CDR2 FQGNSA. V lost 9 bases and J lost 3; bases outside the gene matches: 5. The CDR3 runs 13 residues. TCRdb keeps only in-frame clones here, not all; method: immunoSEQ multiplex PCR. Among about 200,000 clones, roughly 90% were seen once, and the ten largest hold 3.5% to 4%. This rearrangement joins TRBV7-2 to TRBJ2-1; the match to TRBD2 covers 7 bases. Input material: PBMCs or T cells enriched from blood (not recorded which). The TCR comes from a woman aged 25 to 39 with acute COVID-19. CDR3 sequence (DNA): TGTGCCAGTGGTGGGGGGGGCTACAATGAGCAGTTCTTC. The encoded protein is CASGGGGYNEQFF.